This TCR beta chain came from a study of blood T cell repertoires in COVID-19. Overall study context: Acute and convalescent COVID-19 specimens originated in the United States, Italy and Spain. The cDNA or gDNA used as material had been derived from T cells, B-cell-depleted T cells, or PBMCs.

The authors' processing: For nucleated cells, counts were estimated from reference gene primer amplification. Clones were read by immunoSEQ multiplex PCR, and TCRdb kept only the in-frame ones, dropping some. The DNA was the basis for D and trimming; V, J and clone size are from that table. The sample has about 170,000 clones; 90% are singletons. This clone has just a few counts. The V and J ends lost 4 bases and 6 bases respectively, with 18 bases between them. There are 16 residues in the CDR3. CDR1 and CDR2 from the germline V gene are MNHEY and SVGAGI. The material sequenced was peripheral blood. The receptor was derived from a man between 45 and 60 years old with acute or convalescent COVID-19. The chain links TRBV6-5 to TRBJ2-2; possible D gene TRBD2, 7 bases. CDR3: CASSWLKGGQAGELFF. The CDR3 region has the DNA TGTGCCAGCAGTTGGCTCAAGGGGGGGCAGGCCGGGGAGCTGTTTTTT.